This passage covers 5 T cell receptor beta chains from one sample sequenced in a study of blood T cell repertoires in COVID-19. Sequenced by immunoSEQ multiplex PCR; TCRdb stores in-frame clones only, minus some. The table lists some 220,000 clones, roughly 80% of them singletons. The sequencing input was peripheral blood. These receptor sequences come from a woman aged 55-69 years who had recovered from COVID-19.

The J gene is TRBJ2-7, the V gene TRBV13; a weak D match, TRBD1 (6 bases). There are 14 residues in the CDR3. CDR1 PRHDT and CDR2 FYEKMQ come from the germline V gene (reference sequence). The V end was cut by 0 bases, the J end by 5 bases, with 11 bases between. CDR3 protein: CASSLGQGRNEQYF. DNA of the CDR3: TGTGCCAGCAGCTTAGGGCAGGGGCGGAACGAGCAGTACTTC.

Of note for this clone: A much larger clone is a single base away; this may be a read error. Other DNA sequences in the same sample also yield this CDR3. The chain has TRBV4-2 and TRBJ2-3, with D unclear. From germline, CDR1 is LGHNA and CDR2 YNFKEQ. Trimming removed 4 bases from V and 5 bases from J, with 7 bases in between. CDR3 length: 12 amino acids. CDR3: CASSRGIDTQYF. CDR3 nucleotides: TGTGCCAGCAGCCGAGGAATAGATACGCAGTATTTT.

This chain links TRBV11-1 with TRBJ2-7; TRBD1 matches 7 bases. Germline-derived CDR1 and CDR2 are SGHAT and FQDESV (reference sequence). After removal of 0 bases from V and 3 bases from J, the junction contained 2 bases not matched to a gene. The CDR3 runs to 14 residues. The CDR3 here is CASSLAWDSYEQYF. The CDR3 DNA reads as TGTGCCAGCAGCTTAGCTTGGGACAGCTACGAGCAGTACTTC.

The chain links TRBV18 to TRBJ2-2; TRBD1 matches at 8 bases. This CDR3 region has 17 residues. CDR1 is KGHSH and CDR2 is LQKENI in the germline V gene. Trimming at V came to 4 bases and at J to 5 bases, leaving 12 bases not matched to a gene. DNA of the CDR3: TGTGCCAGCTCACTAACCCTGACAGGGGTCGTGACCGGGGAGCTGTTTTTT. Its protein is CASSLTLTGVVTGELFF. The full variable domain, its missing parts supplied by reference TRBV18 and TRBJ2-2, is NAGVMQNPRHLVRRRGQEARLRCSPMKGHSHVYWYRQLPEEGLKFMVYLQKENIIDESGMPKERFSAEFPKEGPSILRIQQVVRGDSAAYFCASSLTLTGVVTGELFFGEGSRLTVL.

This rearrangement joins TRBV21-1 to TRBJ1-6; the listed D gene, TRBD1, was not tested against the DNA. TRBV21-1 is given as a pseudogene. The CDR3 extends over 19 amino acids. DNA for the CDR3: TGTGCCAGCAGCAAACGTAAAAACAGCTTCTACCTCAATAATTCACCCCTCCACTTT. Translated: CASSKRKNSFYLNNSPLHF.